The 31 T cell receptor beta chains below all came from one sample that was sequenced in a study of molecular identifiers for immune sequencing clone quantification. TCRdb re-called the PCR reads through MiXCR, storing one row per CDR3 protein. This sample has under 100,000 distinct CDR3 sequences; 20% to 25% occur once, and the top ten carry approximately 0.78%. The sample taken for sequencing was naive CD8+ T cells from blood, with Jurkat cell RNA spiked in. Described subset: FACS-sorted CD8+CD4-CCR7+CD45RA+ naive T cells. The receptors come from a human donor in good health. Some libraries in this study had Jurkat cell RNA spiked in.

Concerning this clonotype: A read error may explain this, as a much larger clone is one base away. The gene calls are TRBV20-1 and TRBJ1-5; D call uncertain. The CDR3 totals 15 residues. CDR1 is DFQATT, CDR2 SNEGSKA, per germline (reference sequence). Here the CDR3 reads CSVRDLRGPNQPQHF. CDR3 nucleotides: TGCAGTGTTAGAGATTTACGGGGTCCCAATCAGCCCCAGCATTTT.

J is TRBJ2-1 and V is TRBV19; D is perhaps TRBD1 (6 bases). The ends were cut back, 1 base at V and 13 bases at J, with 11 bases in the middle. From germline, CDR1 is LNHDA and CDR2 SQIVND (reference sequence). The CDR3 totals 12 residues. CDR3 in DNA: TGTGCCAGTAGTATAGGAGGGACATATCAGTTCTTC. This codes for CASSIGGTYQFF.

The rearrangement joins TRBV14 to TRBJ2-1, with D tentatively TRBD2 (6 bases). Deletions cut 5 bases from V and 10 bases from J, with 18 bases between. Germline assignment: CDR1 SGHDN and CDR2 FVKESK. The CDR3 spans 14 residues. DNA for the CDR3: TGTGCCAGCAGCGTTCGCCCGCGGGACGAGGAGCAGTTCTTC. It encodes CASSVRPRDEEQFF.

The sample holds many counts of this clonotype. This chain uses TRBV5-1 with TRBJ1-1, with D tentatively TRBD1 (5 bases). V lost 6 bases and J lost 5, with 11 bases in between. This CDR3 has 12 residues. CDR1 and CDR2 from the germline V gene are SGHRS and YFSETQ. The CDR3: CASTPGGTEAFF. The CDR3 bases are TGCGCCAGCACACCCGGGGGGACTGAAGCTTTCTTT.

This clonotype was found many times. The chain has TRBV7-9 and TRBJ2-2; no clear D gene. Trimming left V 9 bases short and J 2 bases short, with 10 bases between. The V gene's germline CDR1 is SEHNR and CDR2 FQNEAQ (reference sequence). The CDR3 totals 13 residues. CDR3 residues: CASSLENTGELFF. Written as DNA, the CDR3 is TGTGCCAGTAGTCTCGAAAACACCGGGGAGCTGTTTTTT.

To note about this clonotype: The junction shows a germline mismatch at one end, possibly a read error. This chain joins TRBV4-1 and TRBJ2-7; TRBD2 matches 9 bases. CDR3 length: 17 amino acids. CDR1 and CDR2 from the germline V gene are MGHRA and YSYEKL. CDR3 protein: CARRQAAGGGGVYAQYF. The CDR3 bases are TGCGCCCGCCGCCAAGCTGCCGGGGGCGGGGGGGTTTACGCGCAGTACTTC.

On this clonotype itself: At one of its ends the junction is not consistent with the germline gene, which may arise from a read error. The CDR3 spells CAGSLATSEVPNGGGYTF. Written as DNA, the CDR3 is TGTGCCGGCAGCTTGGCTACGTCCGAGGTTCCCAACGGAGGTGGCTACACCTTC. The chain uses TRBV7-9 and TRBJ1-2; D gene unclear. Germline-derived CDR1 and CDR2 are SEHNR and FQNEAQ (reference sequence). The length of the CDR3 is 18 residues.

At least ten counts were recorded for this clonotype. The chain links TRBV19 to TRBJ2-2, with D unresolved. The CDR3 sequence is 15 residues long. Germline-derived CDR1 and CDR2 are LNHDA and SQIVND (reference sequence). V was clipped by 9 bases and J by 1 base, with 15 bases between them. In DNA, the CDR3 is TGTGCCAGCCCCCGCCTCCATTGGAACACCGGGGAGCTGTTTTTT. Translation gives CASPRLHWNTGELFF.

This clonotype was seen repeatedly, ten times or more. This rearrangement joins TRBV9 to TRBJ1-2; D may be TRBD1 (5 bases). CDR1 is SGDLS and CDR2 is YYNGEE in the germline V gene. This CDR3 is built from 15 residues. V dropped 0 bases and J dropped 4 bases, with 13 bases sitting between them. Here the CDR3 reads CASSVASGGVYGYTF. The CDR3 DNA follows: TGTGCCAGCAGCGTAGCGTCTGGGGGTGTCTATGGCTACACCTTC. The full variable domain, with the rest looked up from reference TRBV9 and TRBJ1-2, is DSGVTQTPKHLITATGQRVTLRCSPRSGDLSVYWYQQSLDQGLQFLIQYYNGEERAKGNILERFSAQQFPDLHSELNLSSLELGDSALYFCASSVASGGVYGYTFGSGTRLTVV.

V and J are TRBV5-4 and TRBJ2-2; 11 bases are shared with TRBD2. V lost 4 bases, J lost 0 bases, and 17 bases stayed unmatched. This CDR3 comprises 21 residues. Germline V gives CDR1 SGHNT, CDR2 YYREEE (reference sequence). The CDR3 DNA sequence: TGTGCCAGCAGCCCTTCCCCCGGGACTAGCGGTCCTCTCGCGAACACCGGGGAGCTGTTTTTT. Protein: CASSPSPGTSGPLANTGELFF.

This clonotype was observed a handful of times. V and J are TRBV29-1 and TRBJ1-3, with D perhaps matching TRBD1 (5 bases). V was clipped by 2 bases and J by 0 bases, with 11 bases between them. This CDR3 is 15 amino acids long. CDR1 is SQVTM, CDR2 ANQGSEA, per germline. As DNA, the CDR3 is TGCAGCGTTGAAATGAGGGGTTTCTCTGGAAACACCATATATTTT. This codes for CSVEMRGFSGNTIYF. The complete variable domain, with remaining parts taken from reference TRBV29-1 and TRBJ1-3, reads SAVISQKPSRDICQRGTSLTIQCQVDSQVTMMFWYRQQPGQSLTLIATANQGSEATYESGFVIDKFPISRPNLTFSTLTVSNMSPEDSSIYLCSVEMRGFSGNTIYFGEGSWLTVV.

This chain links TRBV11-1 with TRBJ2-7; 11 nucleotides align to TRBD2. This CDR3 region has 14 residues. Germline trimming cut 3 bases from V and 5 bases from J; bases unmatched to any gene: 3. The germline V gene has CDR1 SGHAT and CDR2 FQDESV (reference sequence). Here the CDR3 DNA reads TGTGCCAGCAGCTTTCTACTAGCGGGAGACGAGCAGTACTTC. Amino acids: CASSFLLAGDEQYF.

Many counts were recorded for this clonotype. The CDR3 here is CASSYVRGADTQYF. DNA of the CDR3: TGTGCCAGCAGTTACGTCAGGGGAGCAGATACGCAGTATTTT. V usage is TRBV6-6 and J usage is TRBJ2-3, with a possible D match to TRBD1 (6 bases). The CDR3 consists of 14 residues. The ends were cut back, 2 bases at V and 4 bases at J, with 10 bases in the middle. Germline CDR1 MNHNY, CDR2 SVGAGI (reference sequence).

The table lists this clonotype with many counts. The chain links TRBV7-8 to TRBJ2-1; the match to TRBD2 covers 9 bases. The CDR3 loop spans 18 amino acids. The V gene's germline CDR1 is SGHVS and CDR2 FQNEAQ. Losses at the gene ends were 2 bases for V and 8 bases for J; bases not matched to a gene: 16. The CDR3 loop reads CASSLLWFLAGPTDEQFF. The CDR3 coding sequence is TGTGCCAGCAGCTTACTCTGGTTCCTAGCGGGACCTACGGATGAGCAGTTCTTC.

This clonotype occurred many times. The chain links TRBV19 to TRBJ1-5; 10 bases are shared with TRBD1. Germline CDR1 is LNHDA and CDR2 is SQIVND (reference sequence). This CDR3 has 14 residues. V dropped 6 bases and J dropped 7; count of bases not matched to a gene: 6. CDR3 DNA: TGTGCCAGTAGGAGAGGACAGGGGGGCCAGCCCCAGCATTTT. This sequence encodes CASRRGQGGQPQHF.

As regards this clonotype: The junction and the germline gene differ at one end; a read error may be behind it. The genes are TRBV5-4 and TRBJ2-3; the D is unclear. The CDR3 runs 15 residues. Germline V gene lookup returns CDR1 SGHNT and CDR2 YYREEE (reference sequence). The CDR3 bases are TGTGCCAGCACCTTCTTAATGCACACCACACATACCCAGTATTTT. As protein: CASTFLMHTTHTQYF.

This clonotype was seen at least ten times. V and J are TRBV7-6 and TRBJ1-4; no reliable D call. V was cut by 0 bases and J by 6 bases, with 8 bases left in between. This CDR3 comprises 14 residues. Germline CDR1 SGHVS, CDR2 FNYEAQ. CDR3 protein: CASSLAPTDEKLFF. The CDR3 bases are TGTGCCAGCAGCTTAGCTCCCACAGATGAAAAACTGTTTTTT.

The gene calls are TRBV20-1 and TRBJ1-1; tentatively, D is TRBD1 (6 bases). There are 13 residues in the CDR3. Germline CDR1 and CDR2: DFQATT and SNEGSKA (reference sequence). V lost 5 bases and J lost 5, with 15 bases in between. The CDR3 nucleotides read TGCAGTGCTCCGACAGGCTCTAGAACTGAAGCTTTCTTT. It yields the protein CSAPTGSRTEAFF.

Note on this clonotype: This could be a read error, since a much larger clone is one nucleotide away. V usage is TRBV7-2 and J usage is TRBJ2-5; weak D call: TRBD1 (6 bases). CDR1 is SGHTA, CDR2 FQGNSA, per germline. There are 14 residues in the CDR3. The CDR3 region is CARSPTGSWETQYF. CDR3 sequence (DNA): TGTGCCCGCAGCCCTACAGGGTCATGGGAGACCCAGTACTTC.

The gene calls are TRBV4-3 and TRBJ2-1; 10 nucleotides match TRBD1. The CDR3 has 15 amino acids. Germline V CDR1 and CDR2: LGHNA, YSLEER. The V gene end was trimmed by 3 bases and the J gene end by 6 bases; junction bases not matched to a gene: 5. In DNA, the CDR3 is TGCGCCAGCAGCCAGGGGACAGGGGCGCCCAATGAGCAGTTCTTC. It codes for CASSQGTGAPNEQFF.

This clonotype was counted a few times. The rearrangement uses TRBV24-1 and TRBJ2-3; possible D gene TRBD1, 6 bases. The length of the CDR3 is 14 residues. V dropped 5 bases and J dropped 4 bases, with 12 bases sitting between them. The germline V gene has CDR1 KGHDR and CDR2 SFDVKD. CDR3 residues: CATSATGLADTQYF. CDR3 bases: TGTGCCACCAGTGCGACAGGCTTGGCAGATACGCAGTATTTT.

Note on this clonotype: This may come from a read error, since a much larger clone is one base off. The J gene is TRBJ2-3, the V gene TRBV28; maybe TRBD2 (5 bases). CDR3 length: 17 amino acids. Germline V gene data show CDR1 as MDHEN and CDR2 as SYDVKM. V was pared by 4 bases and J by 2 bases, with 19 bases between. The CDR3 loop reads CASSSPRHGMTTDTQYF. CDR3 sequence (DNA): TGTGCCAGCAGTTCCCCCCGACACGGGATGACCACAGATACGCAGTATTTT.

The chain has TRBV5-1 and TRBJ2-3; 12 nucleotides line up with TRBD2. The CDR3 covers 18 residues. J lost 14 bases, V lost 4 bases, and 23 bases had no gene match. Per germline, CDR1 SGHRS and CDR2 YFSETQ. Written as DNA, the CDR3 is TGCGCCAGCAGCGCGGCTAGCGGGAGGGCCATTTTAACAGATCCGCCGTATTTT. Protein sequence: CASSAASGRAILTDPPYF.

This clonotype occurred a few times. The chain carries TRBV7-9 and TRBJ2-5; 10 bases are a match to TRBD1. Germline V gene sequence: CDR1 SEHNR, CDR2 FQNEAQ (reference sequence). V dropped 3 bases and J dropped 5; count of bases not matched to a gene: 12. This CDR3 contains 17 residues. The CDR3, as DNA: TGTGCCAGCAGCTTGGGAGCCGGGACAGGGGTTTTGGAGACCCAGTACTTC. Translating it yields CASSLGAGTGVLETQYF.

This clonotype appeared once. This could be a read error, since a much larger clone is one nucleotide away. This chain uses TRBV27 with TRBJ2-5; no clear D gene. The CDR3 has 12 residues. Trimming took 6 bases from V and 1 from J, leaving 6 bases between them. Germline values: CDR1 MNHEY, CDR2 SMNVEV (reference sequence). For the CDR3, the DNA is TGTGCCAGCAGGCCCCTCCAAGAGACCCAGTACTTC. Its protein is CASRPLQETQYF.

This clonotype has a count of ten or more. The rearrangement uses TRBV30 and TRBJ2-3, with D tentatively TRBD2 (5 bases). Germline V gene lookup returns CDR1 GTSNPN and CDR2 SVGIG (reference sequence). The CDR3 is 13 amino acids. Trimming cost V 0 bases and J 5 bases, with 9 bases left between them. In nucleotides, the CDR3 is TGTGCCTGGAGTGTACTAGGTGGAGATACGCAGTATTTT. Translation gives CAWSVLGGDTQYF. Together with reference TRBV30 and TRBJ2-3, the CDR3 gives the full variable domain: SQTIHQWPATLVQPVGSPLSLECTVEGTSNPNLYWYRQAAGRGLQLLFYSVGIGQISSEVPQNLSASRPQDRQFILSSKKLLLSDSGFYLCAWSVLGGDTQYFGPGTRLTVL.

The chain employs TRBV7-2 and TRBJ2-6; 12 bases match TRBD2. Germline lookup yields CDR1 SGHTA and CDR2 FQGNSA. This CDR3 is built from 22 residues. V lost 2 bases to trimming and J lost 0 bases; unmatched junction nucleotides: 14. CDR3 DNA: TGTGCCAGCAGCTTACCGCTAGCGGGAGGGCCAGGTCCTTACTCTGGGGCCAACGTCCTGACTTTC. It is translated as CASSLPLAGGPGPYSGANVLTF.

This clonotype has more than one count but fewer than ten. This chain connects TRBV15 to TRBJ2-7; 7 bases are shared with TRBD1. Germline V gene sequence: CDR1 LNHNV, CDR2 YYDKDF (reference sequence). The CDR3 covers 17 residues. V was clipped by 5 bases and J by 3 bases; unmatched bases: 16. CDR3 loop: CATSSEELGTANYEQYF. The CDR3 DNA is TGTGCCACCAGCTCAGAGGAGCTCGGGACAGCTAACTACGAGCAGTACTTC.

As regards this clonotype: A read error is possible here, since a much larger clone lies one base away. V and J are TRBV7-9 and TRBJ2-3; D unclear. CDR1 is SEHNR and CDR2 is FQNEAQ in the germline V gene (reference sequence). The CDR3 contains 12 residues. Trimming took off 4 bases at V and 5 bases at J, with 7 bases between the two ends. The CDR3 coding sequence is TGTGCCAGCAGCTCAGCCGTAGATACGCAGTATTTT. It codes for CASSSAVDTQYF.

The sample holds many counts of this clonotype. V usage is TRBV14 and J usage is TRBJ2-7; D uncertain. Germline V gene data show CDR1 as SGHDN and CDR2 as FVKESK. The CDR3 is 15 amino acids. Trimming cost V 4 bases and J 4 bases, with 17 bases left between them. CDR3 loop: CASSPGEVFGYEQYF. The CDR3, as DNA: TGTGCCAGCAGCCCAGGCGAGGTATTCGGGTACGAGCAGTACTTC.

This clonotype was picked up a small number of times. This chain uses TRBV4-2 with TRBJ1-4; 12 bases fit TRBD1. With 1 base clipped from V and 3 bases from J, the junction kept 6 bases outside the gene matches. Germline loops: CDR1 LGHNA, CDR2 YNFKEQ. This CDR3 has 18 residues. The CDR3: CASSQVGDRGLANEKLFF. The CDR3 region has the DNA TGTGCCAGCAGCCAAGTCGGGGACAGGGGGCTGGCTAATGAAAAACTGTTTTTT.